The clone carrying this T cell receptor beta chain appeared many times. The length of the CDR3 is 14 residues. CDR1 and CDR2 from the germline V gene are MGHDK and SYGVNS. The ends were cut back, 3 bases at V and 5 bases at J, with 13 bases in the middle. TCRdb re-derived calls from the RACE reads in MiXCR, one entry per CDR3 protein. The repertoire holds some 120,000 distinct CDR3 sequences, with 12% as singletons. These data originate in a study of human T cells and chemical hapten exposure. Time point described: patch test 1, 2 weeks after DPC sensitization. Treatment: therapeutic diphenylcyclopropenone sensitization with weekly scalp DPC.

The source material was whole blood, sampled in connection with sensitization to the hapten diphenylcyclopropenone (DPC). J is TRBJ2-5 and V is TRBV25-1, with D perhaps matching TRBD1 (6 bases). This clonotype originated in a woman between 45 and 65 years old with alopecia areata. Some clones in this sample may be carry-over from other donors' samples. CDR3 DNA: TGTGCCAGCAGTGAGCCAGGGGTTACCGAGACCCAGTACTTC. Amino acids: CASSEPGVTETQYF.